This T cell receptor beta chain was documented in a study of spatial heterogeneity in lung cancer. Regarding the study as a whole: There were more appearances of ubiquitous expanded tumor TCRs in blood at resection than at follow-up.

Unique molecular identifiers, one per molecule, were present on every TCR cDNA molecule. TCRdb called the 5' RACE reads again in MiXCR, with one record for every CDR3 protein. The table includes some 22,000 distinct CDR3 sequences, 4.5% to 7% detected once. The sample holds many counts of this clonotype. As yet, its antigen is unknown. Time point specified: sample taken at primary tumor resection. Material: PBMCs, obtained at surgery. The receptor comes from a male donor with early-stage non-small cell lung cancer.

The CDR3 coding sequence is TGTGCCAGCAGACTAGTATGGGACGGTACGCAGTATTTT. It codes for CASRLVWDGTQYF. The chain combines TRBV12-3 or TRBV12-4 with TRBJ2-3, with D perhaps given as TRBD1 or TRBD2 (5 bases each). Trimming shortened V by 6 bases and J by 8 bases, and 15 bases separated the two germline ends. The CDR3 runs to 13 residues.